The 28 T cell receptor beta chains below all came from one sample that was sequenced in a study of early stage breast cancer tumors. Clones were read by immunoSEQ multiplex PCR, and TCRdb kept only the in-frame ones, dropping some. The table lists tens of thousands of clones, approximately 78% of them singletons. Sequencing was carried out using blood. These receptors were taken from a person between 35 and 49 years old with breast cancer.

This rearrangement joins TRBV10-1 to TRBJ2-1; unclear D gene. The CDR3 runs to 12 residues. CDR1 is WNHNN and CDR2 is SYGVQD in the germline V gene (reference sequence). Deletions cut 3 bases from V and 9 bases from J, with 9 bases between. In DNA, the CDR3 is TGCGCCAGCAGTGAAAATCTGGGTGAGCAGTTCTTC. It codes for CASSENLGEQFF.

This chain joins TRBV10-3 and TRBJ1-5; 7 bases match TRBD1. After removal of 4 bases from V and 3 bases from J, the junction contained 3 bases not matched to a gene. Per the germline V gene, CDR1 is ENHRY and CDR2 is SYGVKD. The CDR3 is 14 amino acids. In DNA, the CDR3 is TGTGCCATCAGTGCTGACAGGGACAATCAGCCCCAGCATTTT. Translation: CAISADRDNQPQHF.

The V gene is TRBV4-2, the J gene TRBJ1-5; 9 nucleotides align to TRBD1. Germline V gene data show CDR1 as LGHNA and CDR2 as YNFKEQ. The CDR3 totals 15 residues. V shed 4 bases, J shed 9 bases, and the junction held 10 bases outside the gene matches. This CDR3 is CASSRRTGVEGPQHF. In nucleotides, the CDR3 is TGTGCCAGCAGCCGACGGACAGGGGTCGAGGGGCCCCAGCATTTT.

The rearrangement joins TRBV11-2 to TRBJ2-3; D is unclear. Germline CDR1 and CDR2: SGHAT and FQNNGV. The CDR3 spans 14 residues. Trimming stripped 1 base from V and 1 base from J, with 6 bases between. In DNA, the CDR3 is TGTGCCAGCAGCTTAGGTCCGGGCACAGATACGCAGTATTTT. Protein: CASSLGPGTDTQYF.

The rearrangement links TRBV4-1 to TRBJ2-5; 11 positions agree with TRBD2. After removal of 2 bases from V and 5 bases from J, the junction contained 7 bases not matched to a gene. The CDR3 loop spans 16 amino acids. Germline V gives CDR1 MGHRA, CDR2 YSYEKL. CDR3 sequence reads: CASSQTSGSGLETQYF. The CDR3 nucleotides are TGCGCCAGCAGCCAAACTAGCGGGAGTGGGTTGGAGACCCAGTACTTC.

This clone was detected only once. The genes are TRBV19 and TRBJ2-2, with D unresolved. V shed 2 bases and J shed 0 bases, with 7 bases lying between them. CDR1 and CDR2 (germline): LNHDA, SQIVND (reference sequence). The CDR3 covers 15 residues. This CDR3 reads CASSIIEANTGELFF. CDR3 in DNA: TGTGCCAGTAGTATAATTGAAGCGAACACCGGGGAGCTGTTTTTT.

This sequence joins TRBV7-9 and TRBJ2-7; no firm D call. This CDR3 has 10 residues. Germline V CDR1 and CDR2: SEHNR, FQNEAQ (reference sequence). Trimming stripped 6 bases from V and 5 bases from J, with 5 bases between. This chain's CDR3 is CASSPDEQYF. For the CDR3, the DNA is TGTGCCAGCAGTCCCGACGAGCAGTACTTC.

The V and J genes are TRBV7-6 and TRBJ2-4; TRBD1 matches 7 bases. Germline V CDR1 and CDR2: SGHVS, FNYEAQ. The V and J ends lost 5 bases and 7 bases, in that order; junction bases with no gene match: 8. The CDR3 totals 14 residues. CDR3 loop: CASSTDGTVNIQYF. The CDR3 DNA sequence: TGTGCCAGCAGCACCGATGGGACAGTGAACATTCAGTACTTC.

The rearrangement uses TRBV6-6 and TRBJ1-2, with D possibly matching TRBD1 (6 bases). Germline V gene sequence: CDR1 MNHNY, CDR2 SVGAGI (reference sequence). The V gene lost 0 bases and the J gene lost 8 bases, with 10 bases spanning the gap. The CDR3 sequence is 13 residues long. CDR3 sequence: CASSYSGTRGYTF. The CDR3 coding sequence is TGTGCCAGCAGTTACTCAGGGACAAGGGGCTACACCTTC.

This clone is a singleton in its sample. The rearrangement uses TRBV6-5 and TRBJ1-5, with D perhaps TRBD1 (5 bases). Trimming took off 2 bases at V and 4 bases at J, with 15 bases between the two ends. There are 16 residues in the CDR3. From germline, CDR1 is MNHEY and CDR2 SVGAGI. CDR3 DNA: TGTGCCAGCAGTTACGGGGGACCCCAGGGAAATCAGCCCCAGCATTTT. As protein: CASSYGGPQGNQPQHF.

J is TRBJ1-1 and V is TRBV7-9; 10 positions match TRBD1. The CDR3 consists of 15 residues. Per the germline V gene, CDR1 is SEHNR and CDR2 is FQNEAQ (reference sequence). With V trimmed by 6 bases and J by 5 bases, 9 bases remained unmatched. CDR3 sequence (DNA): TGTGCCAGCAGACCGACAGGGGGCGGAAGGACTGAAGCTTTCTTT. Translating gives CASRPTGGGRTEAFF.

J is TRBJ2-1 and V is TRBV5-5, with TRBD2 matching 13 bases. V gave up 0 bases and J gave up 2 bases; unmatched junction bases: 5. CDR3 length: 18 residues. Germline CDR1 reads SGHKS; CDR2 reads YYEKEE (reference sequence). This chain's CDR3 is CASSLGLAGGPPYNEQFF. CDR3 nucleotides: TGTGCCAGCAGCTTGGGACTAGCGGGAGGACCCCCCTACAATGAGCAGTTCTTC.

The rearrangement links TRBV4-1 to TRBJ1-1; D is possibly TRBD1 (6 bases). This CDR3 has 15 residues. Trimming left V 0 bases short and J 0 bases short, with 8 bases between. Germline V lookup: CDR1 MGHRA, CDR2 YSYEKL. CDR3 DNA sequence: TGCGCCAGCAGCCAAGAGGGGGCCCTGAACACTGAAGCTTTCTTT. Protein: CASSQEGALNTEAFF.

The genes are TRBV4-1 and TRBJ1-6; D not certain. Germline assignment: CDR1 MGHRA and CDR2 YSYEKL. The V and J ends lost 4 bases and 7 bases respectively, with 11 bases between them. The CDR3 covers 14 residues. The CDR3 region has the DNA TGCGCCAGCAGCCCTCACCCTGGGAATTCACCCCTCCACTTT. It is translated as CASSPHPGNSPLHF.

V gene TRBV30 combines with J gene TRBJ2-3; tentatively, D is TRBD2 (6 bases). CDR1 GTSNPN and CDR2 SVGIG come from the germline V gene (reference sequence). Trimming left V 2 bases short and J 6 bases short, with 24 bases between. This CDR3 spans 17 amino acids. The CDR3 sequence: CAWSNPAESGRSDTQYF. Here the CDR3 DNA reads TGTGCCTGGAGTAACCCGGCGGAGTCCGGGAGATCTGATACGCAGTATTTT. Full variable domain (rest looked up from reference TRBV30 and TRBJ2-3): SQTIHQWPATLVQPVGSPLSLECTVEGTSNPNLYWYRQAAGRGLQLLFYSVGIGQISSEVPQNLSASRPQDRQFILSSKKLLLSDSGFYLCAWSNPAESGRSDTQYFGPGTRLTVL.

The rearrangement joins TRBV10-1 to TRBJ1-1; D is ambiguous. The CDR3 has 15 residues. CDR1 WNHNN and CDR2 SYGVQD come from the germline V gene (reference sequence). The V end was cut by 0 bases, the J end by 2 bases, with 10 bases between. CDR3 coding DNA: TGCGCCAGCAGTGAGTCGGTAGGCTCAAACACTGAAGCTTTCTTT. Its protein product is CASSESVGSNTEAFF.

This chain links TRBV11-2 with TRBJ2-2, with TRBD2 as a possible D gene (6 bases). The V gene's germline CDR1 is SGHAT and CDR2 FQNNGV. The ends were cut back, 5 bases at V and 8 bases at J, with 12 bases in the middle. The CDR3 sequence is 13 residues long. CDR3 sequence reads: CASSPRLVGELFF. The CDR3 DNA reads TGTGCCAGCAGCCCTCGACTAGTAGGGGAGCTGTTTTTT.

V and J are TRBV28 and TRBJ2-3; D unclear. The CDR3 extends over 14 amino acids. Germline V gene data show CDR1 as MDHEN and CDR2 as SYDVKM. The germline V and J ends were trimmed by 3 bases and 2 bases, with 9 bases remaining between them. CDR3 residues: CASSLRTYTDTQYF. DNA for the CDR3: TGTGCCAGCAGTTTGCGGACCTACACAGATACGCAGTATTTT.

This chain joins TRBV30 and TRBJ2-7; D may be TRBD1 or TRBD2 (5 bases each). The CDR3 is 14 residues long. Germline CDR1 reads GTSNPN; CDR2 reads SVGIG (reference sequence). V lost 5 bases, J lost 2 bases, and 16 bases lay in between. CDR3 sequence (DNA): TGTGCCTGGGGCCTAGGGGCGAGGGCCTACGAGCAGTACTTC. Protein product: CAWGLGARAYEQYF.

V is TRBV7-2 and J is TRBJ2-3; 8 nucleotides align to TRBD1. V lost 1 base, J lost 0 bases, and 0 bases stayed unmatched. Looked up from germline, CDR1 is SGHTA and CDR2 is FQGNSA. The CDR3 is 15 amino acids. CDR3 bases: TGTGCCAGCAGCTTAGGACAGGGGAGCACAGATACGCAGTATTTT. The encoded protein is CASSLGQGSTDTQYF.

V and J are TRBV29-1 and TRBJ2-7; TRBD1 agrees at 9 bases. CDR1 is SQVTM, CDR2 ANQGSEA, per germline. Losses at the gene ends were 6 bases for V and 7 bases for J; bases not matched to a gene: 10. The CDR3 extends over 13 amino acids. The CDR3 nucleotides read TGCAGCGTGAGGATTGGGACAGGGCAGGAGCAGTACTTC. It specifies CSVRIGTGQEQYF.

The chain employs TRBV6-1 and TRBJ2-1; D gene ambiguous. Trimming took 6 bases from V and 9 from J, leaving 9 bases between them. This CDR3 has 11 residues. The germline V gene has CDR1 MNHNS and CDR2 SASEGT. CDR3 DNA: TGTGCCAGCAGAACGTATTTTGAGCAGTTCTTC. It encodes CASRTYFEQFF.

On this clone: One junction end does not reproduce the germline sequence, and a read error may be involved. The CDR3 loop is CASSFAENTEAFF. DNA of the CDR3: TGTGCTAGCAGCTTCGCTGAGAACACTGAAGCTTTCTTT. The chain couples TRBV7-7 to TRBJ1-1; D remains ambiguous. The CDR3 has 13 residues. Germline V CDR1 and CDR2: SSHAT, FNYEAQ (reference sequence).

A few counts support this clone. This chain uses TRBV5-1 with TRBJ2-7, with D possibly matching TRBD2 (7 bases). The V end lost 5 bases, the J end lost 0 bases, and 15 bases lay between the germline ends. The CDR3 spans 15 residues. Germline CDR1 is SGHRS and CDR2 is YFSETQ. CDR3 coding DNA: TGCGCCAGCAGAACCGGGGGCGGGAGCTCCTACGAGCAGTACTTC. Its translation is CASRTGGGSSYEQYF.

V gene TRBV6-4 combines with J gene TRBJ2-5, with D hard to call. Deletions cut 4 bases from V and 5 bases from J, with 11 bases between. CDR3 size: 13 residues. Germline assignment: CDR1 MRHNA and CDR2 SNTAGT. The CDR3 here is CASSVRCQETQYF. The CDR3 region has the DNA TGTGCCAGCAGTGTACGGTGCCAGGAGACCCAGTACTTC.

V usage is TRBV5-5 and J usage is TRBJ1-1, with TRBD1 matching 10 bases. V was pared by 2 bases and J by 0 bases, with 4 bases of the junction left unmatched. The germline V gene has CDR1 SGHKS and CDR2 YYEKEE (reference sequence). There are 16 residues in the CDR3. CDR3 sequence: CASSFGTGAMNTEAFF. The CDR3 DNA follows: TGTGCCAGCAGCTTTGGGACAGGGGCCATGAACACTGAAGCTTTCTTT.

The rearrangement uses TRBV29-1 and TRBJ2-1; 8 nucleotides match TRBD1. Germline V CDR1 and CDR2: SQVTM, ANQGSEA. The CDR3 consists of 14 residues. The V segment lost 1 base and the J segment 12 bases; nucleotides outside the gene matches: 11. The CDR3 protein is CSVEGRQGAAGQFF. Written as DNA, the CDR3 is TGCAGCGTTGAAGGGCGGCAGGGGGCGGCCGGGCAGTTCTTC.

The chain is built from TRBV23-1 and TRBJ2-7, with no clear D. TRBV23-1 is sorted into the ORF group, with uncertain function. Trimming cost V 3 bases and J 2 bases, with 5 bases left between them. This CDR3 comprises 12 residues. CDR3 DNA sequence: TGCGCCAGCAGTCAGGGAACCTACGAGCAGTACTTC. This gives the protein CASSQGTYEQYF.